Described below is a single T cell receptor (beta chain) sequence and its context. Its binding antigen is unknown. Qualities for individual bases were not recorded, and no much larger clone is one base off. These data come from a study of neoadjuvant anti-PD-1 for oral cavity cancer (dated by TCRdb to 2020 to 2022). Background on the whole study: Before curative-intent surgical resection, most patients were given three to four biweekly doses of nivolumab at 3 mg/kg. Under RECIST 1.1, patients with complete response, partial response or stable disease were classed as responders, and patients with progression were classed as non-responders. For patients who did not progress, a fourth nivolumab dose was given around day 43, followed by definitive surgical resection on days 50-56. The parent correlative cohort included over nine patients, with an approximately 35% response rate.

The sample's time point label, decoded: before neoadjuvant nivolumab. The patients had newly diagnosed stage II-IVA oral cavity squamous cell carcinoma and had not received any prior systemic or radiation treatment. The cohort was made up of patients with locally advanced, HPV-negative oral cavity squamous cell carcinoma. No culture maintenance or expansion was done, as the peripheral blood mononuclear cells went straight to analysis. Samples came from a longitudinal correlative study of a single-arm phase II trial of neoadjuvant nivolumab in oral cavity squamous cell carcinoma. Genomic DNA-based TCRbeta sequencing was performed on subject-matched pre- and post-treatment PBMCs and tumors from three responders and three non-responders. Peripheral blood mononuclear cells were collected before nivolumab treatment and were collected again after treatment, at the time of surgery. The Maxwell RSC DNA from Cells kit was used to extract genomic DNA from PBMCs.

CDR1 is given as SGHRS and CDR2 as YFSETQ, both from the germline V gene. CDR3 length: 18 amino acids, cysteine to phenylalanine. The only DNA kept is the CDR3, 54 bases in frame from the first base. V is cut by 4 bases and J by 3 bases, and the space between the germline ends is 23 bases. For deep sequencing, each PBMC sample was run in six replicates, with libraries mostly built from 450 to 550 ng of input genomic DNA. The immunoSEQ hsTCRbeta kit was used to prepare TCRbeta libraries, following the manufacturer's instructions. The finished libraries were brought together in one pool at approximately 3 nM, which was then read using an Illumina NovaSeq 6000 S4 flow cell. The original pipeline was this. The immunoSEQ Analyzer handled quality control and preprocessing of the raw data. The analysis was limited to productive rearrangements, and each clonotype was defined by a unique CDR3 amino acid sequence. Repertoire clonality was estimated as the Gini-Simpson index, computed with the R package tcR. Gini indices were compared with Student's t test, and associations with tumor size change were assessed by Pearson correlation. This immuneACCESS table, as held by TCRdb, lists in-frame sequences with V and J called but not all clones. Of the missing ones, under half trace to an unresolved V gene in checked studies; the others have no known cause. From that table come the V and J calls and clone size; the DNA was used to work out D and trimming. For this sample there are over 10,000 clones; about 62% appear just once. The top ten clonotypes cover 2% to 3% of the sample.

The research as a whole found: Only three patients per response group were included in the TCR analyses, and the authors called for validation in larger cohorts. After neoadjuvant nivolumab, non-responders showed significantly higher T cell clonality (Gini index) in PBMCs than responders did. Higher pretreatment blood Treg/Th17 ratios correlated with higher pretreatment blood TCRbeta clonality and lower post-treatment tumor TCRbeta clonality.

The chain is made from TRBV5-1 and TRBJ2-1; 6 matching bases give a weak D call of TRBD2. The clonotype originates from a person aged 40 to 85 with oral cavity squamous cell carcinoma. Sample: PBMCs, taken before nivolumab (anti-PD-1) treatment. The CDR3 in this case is CASSLQLGTPGLYNEQFF. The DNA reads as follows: TGCGCCAGCAGCCTACAACTTGGGACTCCCGGCCTCTACAATGAGCAGTTCTTC.